One and the same sample provided the 24 T cell receptor beta chains below, sequenced in a study of blood T cell repertoires in COVID-19. The protocol was immunoSEQ multiplex PCR, while the TCRdb copy is restricted to in-frame clones and leaves out a portion. The sample has about 39,000 clones; more than 70% are singletons. The sequenced sample was peripheral blood. Receptors were obtained from a man in his sixties with acute or convalescent COVID-19.

This sequence joins TRBV6-5 and TRBJ2-7; TRBD1 aligns across 7 bases. CDR1 is MNHEY and CDR2 is SVGAGI in the germline V gene. This CDR3 contains 14 residues. The V gene end was trimmed by 6 bases and the J gene end by 6 bases; junction bases not matched to a gene: 11. The CDR3: CASRSPGQTAEQYF. The CDR3 nucleotides read TGTGCCAGCAGGTCTCCGGGACAGACGGCCGAGCAGTACTTC.

The J gene is TRBJ2-3, the V gene TRBV3-1 (or the pseudogene TRBV3-2), with TRBD2 as a possible D gene (6 bases). Germline V CDR1 and CDR2: LGHDT, YNNKEL (reference sequence). The CDR3 spans 13 residues. V lost 2 bases to trimming and J lost 5 bases, with 8 bases between them. The CDR3 nucleotides are TGTGCCAGCAGCCAACTTAGCGGAGATACGCAGTATTTT. Its translation is CASSQLSGDTQYF.

The rearrangement uses TRBV30 and TRBJ1-2; a weak D match, TRBD1 (6 bases). Germline-derived CDR1 and CDR2 are GTSNPN and SVGIG (reference sequence). The ends were cut back, 2 bases at V and 8 bases at J, with 9 bases in the middle. The CDR3 runs to 11 residues. CDR3 in amino acids: CAWSPGAGYTF. The CDR3 DNA follows: TGTGCCTGGAGTCCAGGGGCCGGCTACACCTTC.

The V and J genes are TRBV11-1 and TRBJ2-7; 10 bases are a match to TRBD1. With V trimmed by 4 bases and J by 2 bases, 2 bases remained unmatched. Germline V gives CDR1 SGHAT, CDR2 FQDESV (reference sequence). The CDR3 spans 14 residues. The CDR3 DNA reads TGTGCCAGCAGCTCAGGACAGGGGGCCTACGAGCAGTACTTC. Its translation: CASSSGQGAYEQYF.

This clone was seen only a few times. The chain's CDR3 is CASSPLGEGEKLFF. Written as DNA, the CDR3 is TGTGCCAGCTCACCACTAGGGGAGGGCGAAAAACTGTTTTTT. The V gene is TRBV18, the J gene TRBJ1-4, with D tentatively TRBD1 (5 bases). Deletions cut 1 base from V and 8 bases from J, with 11 bases between. CDR1 and CDR2 from the germline V gene are KGHSH and LQKENI. The CDR3 runs to 14 residues.

V gene TRBV18 combines with J gene TRBJ2-2, with a weak D call TRBD1 (6 bases). Trimming shortened V by 0 bases and J by 7 bases, and 18 bases separated the two germline ends. The germline gives CDR1 KGHSH, CDR2 LQKENI. This CDR3 region has 17 residues. The CDR3 protein is CASSPPPPDSLHGELFF. The CDR3 DNA sequence: TGTGCCAGCTCACCACCACCCCCGGACAGCTTACACGGGGAGCTGTTTTTT.

The chain employs TRBV19 and TRBJ2-1, with 7 bases that match TRBD2. From germline, CDR1 is LNHDA and CDR2 SQIVND (reference sequence). There are 16 residues in the CDR3. With V trimmed by 5 bases and J by 7 bases, 14 bases remained unmatched. CDR3 nucleotides: TGTGCCAGTAGTGACCGGCGCGGGAGAAAGGATAATGAGCAGTTCTTC. It codes for CASSDRRGRKDNEQFF.

The rearrangement uses TRBV28 and TRBJ2-4, with 7 nucleotides matching TRBD1. The germline V gene has CDR1 MDHEN and CDR2 SYDVKM. V gave up 4 bases and J gave up 6 bases; unmatched junction bases: 3. The CDR3 is made up of 13 amino acids. The CDR3 DNA follows: TGTGCCAGCAGTTGGAGACAGGGAAACATTCAGTACTTC. Encoded protein: CASSWRQGNIQYF.

This chain joins TRBV11-2 and TRBJ2-7, with 8 bases identical to TRBD1. The ends lost 4 bases at V and 3 bases at J; junction bases unmatched: 5. The germline CDR1 and CDR2 sequences are SGHAT and FQNNGV. The CDR3 runs to 14 residues. The CDR3 DNA follows: TGTGCCAGCAGCTCGGGACAGGAGATCTACGAGCAGTACTTC. It yields the protein CASSSGQEIYEQYF.

V usage is TRBV5-4 and J usage is TRBJ2-3, with TRBD1 identical over 9 bases. After removal of 6 bases from V and 4 bases from J, the junction contained 6 bases not matched to a gene. The CDR3 loop spans 14 amino acids. Germline CDR1 and CDR2: SGHNT and YYREEE (reference sequence). CDR3 coding DNA: TGTGCCAGCACCTGGGACAGGGCCTCAGATACGCAGTATTTT. This codes for CASTWDRASDTQYF.

The chain carries TRBV30 and TRBJ2-5; 7 bases match TRBD1. CDR3 length: 14 residues. The germline V gene encodes CDR1 GTSNPN and CDR2 SVGIG (reference sequence). The J segment lost 7 bases and the V segment lost 1 base, leaving 9 bases of the junction unmatched. The CDR3 nucleotides are TGTGCCTGGAGTGAAGGGACAGTCGCGAGGACCCAGTACTTC. Its translation: CAWSEGTVARTQYF.

The genes are TRBV4-1 and TRBJ2-5; 8 nucleotides match TRBD2. The CDR3 contains 16 residues. V trimming: 1 base; J trimming: 4 bases; junction bases outside the gene matches: 8. Germline V gives CDR1 MGHRA, CDR2 YSYEKL. The CDR3 sequence: CASSQGPGLGSETQYF. The CDR3, as DNA: TGCGCCAGCAGCCAAGGCCCGGGACTAGGGTCAGAGACCCAGTACTTC.

The chain couples TRBV2 to TRBJ1-6, with 7 nucleotides matching TRBD1. The germline CDR1 and CDR2 sequences are SNHLY and FYNNEI. The trim removed 7 bases at V and 7 bases at J, leaving 10 bases unmatched. The CDR3 length is 15 residues. The DNA of the CDR3 is TGTGCCAGCAAGGGGGCCACCCAACAGAATTCACCCCTCCACTTT. It yields the protein CASKGATQQNSPLHF.

The V gene is TRBV6-6, the J gene TRBJ2-1; D may be TRBD1 (5 bases). In germline, CDR1 is MNHNY, CDR2 SVGAGI (reference sequence). V lost 7 bases and J 4 bases, leaving 20 bases between the germline ends. The CDR3 is 16 amino acids. CDR3 amino acids: CASTPRGARRYNEQFF. The CDR3 DNA sequence: TGTGCCAGCACCCCCCGTGGGGCACGGAGATACAATGAGCAGTTCTTC.

The rearrangement links TRBV3-1 (or the pseudogene TRBV3-2) to TRBJ2-1; possible D gene TRBD2, 6 bases. Trimming cost V 4 bases and J 6 bases, with 13 bases left between them. The germline V gene has CDR1 LGHDT and CDR2 YNNKEL (reference sequence). The CDR3 is 14 residues long. CDR3 DNA: TGTGCCAGCAGCCCCGTATCCGGGAGCAATGAGCAGTTCTTC. The encoded protein is CASSPVSGSNEQFF.

The genes are TRBV7-3 and TRBJ2-1; a weak D match, TRBD2 (6 bases). V gave up 5 bases and J gave up 7 bases, with 18 bases separating them. The CDR3 contains 15 residues. Germline V gene lookup returns CDR1 SGHTA and CDR2 FQGTGA. CDR3 in DNA: TGTGCCAGCAGCCAAACTAGCCTAGGTCCAAATGAGCAGTTCTTC. Encoded protein: CASSQTSLGPNEQFF.

The chain couples TRBV13 to TRBJ1-2, with unresolved D. Looked up from germline, CDR1 is PRHDT and CDR2 is FYEKMQ (reference sequence). The CDR3 consists of 12 residues. V was pared by 4 bases and J by 8 bases, with 11 bases between. Here the CDR3 DNA reads TGTGCCAGCAGCTCTGGCAGGAACGGCTACACCTTC. Encoded protein: CASSSGRNGYTF.

This clone appeared a single time. The J gene is TRBJ1-2, the V gene TRBV7-8, with D perhaps TRBD1 (6 bases). The CDR3 sequence is 15 residues long. The germline CDR1 and CDR2 sequences are SGHVS and FQNEAQ. The V end lost 5 bases, the J end lost 3 bases, and 16 bases lay between the germline ends. In DNA, the CDR3 is TGTGCCAGCAGCCCACAGGGACCGAGTCACTATGGCTACACCTTC. This encodes CASSPQGPSHYGYTF.

The V and J genes are TRBV15 and TRBJ2-7, with 12 bases matching TRBD2. V was pared by 1 base and J by 2 bases, with 3 bases of the junction left unmatched. Germline assignment: CDR1 LNHNV and CDR2 YYDKDF (reference sequence). The CDR3 covers 16 residues. For the CDR3, the DNA is TGTGCCACCAGCAGAGGACGACTAGCGGGAGCCTACGAGCAGTACTTC. It codes for CATSRGRLAGAYEQYF.

The J gene is TRBJ2-2, the V gene TRBV7-3; the D gene is possibly TRBD2 (6 bases). CDR1 SGHTA and CDR2 FQGTGA come from the germline V gene. The CDR3 contains 15 residues. With 4 bases removed from V and 3 bases from J, the gap between germline ends came to 12 bases. CDR3 bases: TGTGCCAGCAGCTCACAACCGGGGGACACCGGGGAGCTGTTTTTT. Encoded protein: CASSSQPGDTGELFF. Full variable domain (outside the CDR3, taken from reference TRBV7-3 and TRBJ2-2): GAGVSQTPSNKVTEKGKYVELRCDPISGHTALYWYRQSLGQGPEFLIYFQGTGAADDSGLPNDRFFAVRPEGSVSTLKIQRTERGDSAVYLCASSSQPGDTGELFFGEGSRLTVL.

The chain joins TRBV20-1 to TRBJ2-3; 9 bases match TRBD2. The V gene end was trimmed by 3 bases and the J gene end by 5 bases; junction bases not matched to a gene: 12. In germline, CDR1 is DFQATT, CDR2 SNEGSKA (reference sequence). This CDR3 spans 16 amino acids. The CDR3 DNA sequence: TGCAGTGCTAGTCCCTCGGCGGGGGGGCTTGGAGATACGCAGTATTTT. It specifies CSASPSAGGLGDTQYF.

This chain joins TRBV7-2 and TRBJ2-5; TRBD1 agrees at 9 bases. Germline V gene data show CDR1 as SGHTA and CDR2 as FQGNSA. V dropped 5 bases and J dropped 5; count of bases not matched to a gene: 9. The CDR3 consists of 15 residues. CDR3 sequence: CASSDVQGAVETQYF. Written as DNA, the CDR3 is TGTGCCAGCAGCGATGTACAGGGGGCTGTGGAGACCCAGTACTTC.

This chain links TRBV4-1 with TRBJ1-4, with TRBD1 as a possible D gene (6 bases). Trimming left V 1 base short and J 7 bases short, with 7 bases between. The CDR3 loop spans 13 amino acids. The V gene's germline CDR1 is MGHRA and CDR2 YSYEKL. The CDR3 nucleotides are TGCGCCAGCAGCCAAGTAGGGGGTGAAAAACTGTTTTTT. As protein: CASSQVGGEKLFF.

Details on this clone: This is likely an artifact of a read error, given a far larger clone one base away. The CDR3 region is CASSLGQPNQPQHF. The CDR3 DNA is TGTGCCAGCAGCTTGGGACAGCCCAATCAGCCCCAGCATTTT. The rearrangement links TRBV9 to TRBJ1-5; 7 bases line up with TRBD1. The CDR3 has 14 residues. Losses at the gene ends were 4 bases for V and 3 bases for J; bases not matched to a gene: 4. The germline V gene has CDR1 SGDLS and CDR2 YYNGEE.